One sample yielded the 22 T cell receptor beta chains listed below, sequenced in a study of Ad26.COV2.S vaccination and SARS-CoV-2 variants. Using immunoSEQ multiplex PCR, the repertoire was profiled, and TCRdb retains in-frame clones only, with some absent. The sample consists of more than 300,000 clones, about 86% of them appearing once. Treatment reported: some 19 received Ad26.COV2.S at low or high dose, single or two shots; a few received placebo; per-sample allocation not given. Collection of samples fell on day 63 after the first vaccine or placebo injection. This material consisted of peripheral blood, taken in a trial of Ad26.COV2.S vaccine versus placebo. All receptors derive from a person between 18 and 60 years old who received the Ad26.COV2.S COVID-19 vaccine or a placebo.

This clone was observed a few times. The gene calls are TRBV7-2 and TRBJ2-7, with 12 bases lining up with TRBD2. J gave up 3 bases and V 3 bases, and 3 bases lay outside the gene matches. CDR3 length: 15 residues. CDR1 is SGHTA and CDR2 is FQGNSA in the germline V gene. CDR3 nucleotide sequence: TGTGCCAGCAGCTTTACTAGCGGGGGGCACTACGAGCAGTACTTC. Residues: CASSFTSGGHYEQYF.

The rearrangement joins TRBV2 to TRBJ1-6; D not resolved. Trimming removed 0 bases from V and 6 bases from J, with 12 bases in between. This CDR3 contains 16 residues. Germline V gene lookup returns CDR1 SNHLY and CDR2 FYNNEI. This CDR3 is CASSEASGRFNSPLHF. The CDR3, as DNA: TGTGCCAGCAGTGAAGCTAGCGGTCGATTTAATTCACCCCTCCACTTT.

The chain recombines TRBV5-6 with TRBJ2-7, with 9 bases lining up with TRBD1. J was trimmed by 3 bases and V by 2 bases; bases with no gene match: 6. Germline CDR1 is SGHDT and CDR2 is YYEEEE. The CDR3 is 15 residues long. This chain's CDR3 is CASSLEGQGNYEQYF. The CDR3 nucleotides are TGTGCCAGCAGCTTAGAGGGACAGGGTAACTACGAGCAGTACTTC.

The chain links TRBV4-1 to TRBJ1-1; D unclear. Germline CDR1 and CDR2: MGHRA and YSYEKL. V was trimmed by 0 bases and J by 0 bases, leaving 8 bases between them. This CDR3 has 15 residues. CDR3 nucleotides: TGCGCCAGCAGCCAAGAAGGCAGCTTGAACACTGAAGCTTTCTTT. Its translation is CASSQEGSLNTEAFF.

In this sample, this clone turned up a few times. The V call is TRBV5-6, the J call TRBJ1-5; D gene uncertain. V dropped 0 bases and J dropped 1 base, with 11 bases sitting between them. The CDR3 runs to 16 residues. Germline V gene lookup returns CDR1 SGHDT and CDR2 YYEEEE. Here the CDR3 reads CASSLAPVSSNQPQHF. The CDR3 nucleotides read TGTGCCAGCAGCTTGGCCCCGGTCAGCAGCAATCAGCCCCAGCATTTT.

The genes are TRBV3-1 (or the pseudogene TRBV3-2) and TRBJ1-1; possibly TRBD1 for D (5 bases). The germline V gene has CDR1 LGHDT and CDR2 YNNKEL (reference sequence). The V end lost 0 bases, the J end lost 11 bases, and 13 bases lay between the germline ends. This CDR3 region has 13 residues. Here the CDR3 reads CASSQDWGGQAFF. DNA of the CDR3: TGTGCCAGCAGCCAAGATTGGGGGGGTCAGGCTTTCTTT.

V usage is TRBV5-8 and J usage is TRBJ2-3; tentatively, D is TRBD1 or TRBD2 (6 bases each). Trimming removed 5 bases from V and 8 bases from J, with 18 bases in between. Germline V gives CDR1 SGHTS, CDR2 YDEGEE. This CDR3 has 14 residues. The CDR3, as DNA: TGTGCCAGCAGGAGGGGGGCCGGGAAACTTACGCAGTATTTT. Translation gives CASRRGAGKLTQYF.

The gene calls are TRBV6-5 and TRBJ1-1; D gene uncertain. The V and J ends lost 7 bases and 3 bases respectively, with 12 bases between them. This CDR3 region has 13 residues. Germline CDR1 MNHEY, CDR2 SVGAGI. CDR3 nucleotide sequence: TGTGCCAGCACTCGCGGCGTGGACACTGAAGCTTTCTTT. This translates into CASTRGVDTEAFF.

The rearrangement links TRBV2 to TRBJ1-5; D might be TRBD1 (6 bases). CDR3 length: 13 residues. The ends were cut back, 8 bases at V and 6 bases at J, with 14 bases in the middle. The germline gives CDR1 SNHLY, CDR2 FYNNEI. DNA for the CDR3: TGTGCCAGCGGGGCAACAGGGATTCAGCCCCAGCATTTT. This sequence encodes CASGATGIQPQHF.

The gene calls are TRBV9 and TRBJ1-4; D is unresolved. From germline, CDR1 is SGDLS and CDR2 YYNGEE. The CDR3 is 16 residues long. V gave up 0 bases and J gave up 0 bases, with 9 bases separating them. The CDR3 is CASSVAGSATNEKLFF. The CDR3 DNA follows: TGTGCCAGCAGCGTAGCGGGCAGCGCAACTAATGAAAAACTGTTTTTT. Looking up the rest from reference TRBV9 and TRBJ1-4 gives the full variable domain: DSGVTQTPKHLITATGQRVTLRCSPRSGDLSVYWYQQSLDQGLQFLIQYYNGEERAKGNILERFSAQQFPDLHSELNLSSLELGDSALYFCASSVAGSATNEKLFFGSGTQLSVL.

The chain is built from TRBV11-2 and TRBJ1-1, with 12 bases that match TRBD1. V gave up 5 bases and J gave up 2 bases; unmatched junction bases: 3. Germline lookup yields CDR1 SGHAT and CDR2 FQNNGV. This CDR3 has 15 residues. CDR3 sequence reads: CASSTGTGGNTEAFF. CDR3 DNA sequence: TGTGCCAGCAGCACCGGGACAGGGGGCAACACTGAAGCTTTCTTT.

The genes are TRBV5-1 and TRBJ2-2; D is undetermined. Per the germline V gene, CDR1 is SGHRS and CDR2 is YFSETQ. Trimming cost V 4 bases and J 5 bases, with 12 bases left between them. The CDR3 runs 14 residues. CDR3 sequence: CASSIIGGTGELFF. CDR3 sequence (DNA): TGCGCCAGCAGCATAATAGGTGGAACCGGGGAGCTGTTTTTT.

V is TRBV6-1 and J is TRBJ2-5; tentative D call: TRBD2 (5 bases). The germline CDR1 and CDR2 sequences are MNHNS and SASEGT. Trimming removed 1 base at V and 7 bases at J, with 7 bases between. The CDR3 spans 12 residues. This CDR3 reads CASSEGAGTQYF. The CDR3 bases are TGTGCCAGCAGTGAAGGGGCGGGGACCCAGTACTTC.

The chain carries TRBV5-1 and TRBJ1-1; no clear D. This CDR3 contains 16 residues. Germline loops: CDR1 SGHRS, CDR2 YFSETQ. The ends were cut back, 0 bases at V and 3 bases at J, with 15 bases in the middle. Written as DNA, the CDR3 is TGCGCCAGCAGCTTGGCAGCAGGATCTCGGCACACTGAAGCTTTCTTT. It is translated as CASSLAAGSRHTEAFF.

The V call is TRBV5-1, the J call TRBJ2-6; 10 positions agree with TRBD1. The CDR3 length is 17 residues. Germline CDR1 SGHRS, CDR2 YFSETQ. V lost 5 bases, J lost 0 bases, and 5 bases stayed unmatched. This CDR3 is CASRRGQGSSGANVLTF. In DNA, the CDR3 is TGCGCCAGCAGGCGGGGACAGGGGAGCTCTGGGGCCAACGTCCTGACTTTC.

The chain uses TRBV24-1 and TRBJ2-6; 9 nucleotides align to TRBD2. Germline CDR1 is KGHDR and CDR2 is SFDVKD. V trimming: 0 bases; J trimming: 0 bases; junction bases outside the gene matches: 8. The CDR3 is 20 residues long. In DNA, the CDR3 is TGTGCCACCAGTGATTTGCCCATAGCGGGGGCCGGCTCTGGGGCCAACGTCCTGACTTTC. This encodes CATSDLPIAGAGSGANVLTF.

In its sample, this clone was seen once. The chain combines TRBV7-2 with TRBJ2-1, with TRBD2 matching 16 bases. The CDR3 has 17 residues. V lost 4 bases and J lost 13; bases outside the gene matches: 13. Germline V gene lookup returns CDR1 SGHTA and CDR2 FQGNSA. The CDR3 is CASSSDLPGLAGGPQFF. CDR3 sequence (DNA): TGTGCCAGCAGCTCTGATCTCCCGGGACTAGCGGGGGGGCCACAGTTCTTC. The variable domain in full, with the rest retrieved from reference TRBV7-2 and TRBJ2-1, is GAGVSQSPSNKVTEKGKDVELRCDPISGHTALYWYRQSLGQGLEFLIYFQGNSAPDKSGLPSDRFSAERTGGSVSTLTIQRTQQEDSAVYLCASSSDLPGLAGGPQFFGPGTRLTVL.

V and J are TRBV5-1 and TRBJ1-6; 7 positions match TRBD1. The CDR3 has 17 amino acids. The junction had 11 bases not matched to a gene; V was cut back by 3 bases and J by 5 bases. Germline-derived CDR1 and CDR2 are SGHRS and YFSETQ. CDR3 amino acids: CASSYRGTALHNSPLHF. CDR3 in DNA: TGCGCCAGCAGCTACCGGGGGACAGCCCTTCATAATTCACCCCTCCACTTT. The full variable domain, completed using reference TRBV5-1 and TRBJ1-6, is KAGVTQTPRYLIKTRGQQVTLSCSPISGHRSVSWYQQTPGQGLQFLFEYFSETQRNKGNFPGRFSGRQFSNSRSEMNVSTLELGDSALYLCASSYRGTALHNSPLHFGNGTRLTVT.

This rearrangement joins TRBV15 to TRBJ2-3, with a tentative D call TRBD1 (6 bases). The CDR3 totals 15 residues. Germline lookup yields CDR1 LNHNV and CDR2 YYDKDF (reference sequence). The germline V and J ends were trimmed by 1 base and 3 bases, with 11 bases remaining between them. The CDR3 DNA reads as TGTGCCACCAGCAGAGCCAGGGGTGATACAGATACGCAGTATTTT. It encodes CATSRARGDTDTQYF.

This clone occurred once. The V gene is TRBV5-1, the J gene TRBJ2-2, with D possibly being TRBD1 or TRBD2 (5 bases each). The V gene lost 4 bases and the J gene lost 1 base, with 11 bases spanning the gap. CDR1 and CDR2 from the germline V gene are SGHRS and YFSETQ. The CDR3 runs to 15 residues. The DNA of the CDR3 is TGCGCCAGCAGCCCCCCTGGGGGGAACACCGGGGAGCTGTTTTTT. Its protein product is CASSPPGGNTGELFF.

The CDR3 here is CASGSTKGGSSYEQYF. The DNA for the CDR3 is TGTGCTAGTGGTTCTACTAAGGGGGGGAGCTCCTACGAGCAGTACTTC. J is TRBJ2-7 and V is TRBV12-5; D is possibly TRBD2 (7 bases). The V gene's germline CDR1 is LGHNT and CDR2 FRNRAP. The germline V and J ends were trimmed by 4 bases and 0 bases, with 16 bases remaining between them. CDR3 length: 16 residues.

The V gene is TRBV18, the J gene TRBJ1-1; 7 nucleotides match TRBD1. The germline V gene encodes CDR1 KGHSH and CDR2 LQKENI. This CDR3 contains 15 residues. V trimming: 3 bases; J trimming: 3 bases; junction bases outside the gene matches: 7. The CDR3, as DNA: TGTGCCAGCTCACCTTTAGGGGACAGTTACACTGAAGCTTTCTTT. Amino acid sequence: CASSPLGDSYTEAFF.